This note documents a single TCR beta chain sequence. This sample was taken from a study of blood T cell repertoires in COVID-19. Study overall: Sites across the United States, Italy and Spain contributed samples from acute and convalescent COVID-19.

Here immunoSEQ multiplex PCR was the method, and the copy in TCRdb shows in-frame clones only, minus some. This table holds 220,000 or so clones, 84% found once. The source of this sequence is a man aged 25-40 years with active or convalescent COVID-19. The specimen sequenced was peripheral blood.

The CDR3 sequence: CASSQGFKGGTEAFF. For the CDR3, the DNA is TGTGCCAGCAGCCAAGGTTTCAAAGGGGGCACTGAAGCTTTCTTT. This chain uses TRBV3-1 (or the pseudogene TRBV3-2) with TRBJ1-1; D may be TRBD1 (6 bases). Trimming removed 1 base from V and 4 bases from J, with 13 bases in between. The CDR3 spans 15 residues. The germline CDR1 and CDR2 sequences are LGHDT and YNNKEL (reference sequence).